This T cell receptor (beta chain) emerged from a study of Graves' ophthalmopathy and Graves' hyperthyroidism. Trimming took 2 bases from V and 7 from J, leaving 11 bases between them. The CDR3 extends over 13 amino acids. Germline assignment: CDR1 MNHEY and CDR2 SMNVEV (reference sequence). As regards this clonotype: Without the conserved terminal phenylalanine or tryptophan, this CDR3 likely stems from a read error.

As the template, RNA transcripts were used to amplify TCR beta CDR3 regions. The first round was an RT-PCR with HTBI primers, and the second round was a multiplex PCR. Each CDR3 protein is one row after TCRdb ran MiXCR on the multiplex PCR reads. The sample carries about 370,000 distinct CDR3 sequences, about 18% recorded once. The chain couples TRBV27 to TRBJ1-1; a weak D match, TRBD1 (5 bases). The sequence was collected from an adult woman with stable Graves' hyperthyroidism. Sequencing used peripheral blood. CDR3 region: CASSLVRGNEAFY. CDR3 DNA: TGTGCCAGCAGTTTAGTTAGGGGCAATGAAGCTTTCTAT.